The T cell receptor (beta chain) described here comes from a study of shared clonotypes between healthy human individuals. Here immunoSEQ multiplex PCR was the method, and the copy in TCRdb shows in-frame clones only, minus some. This sample has 2 million to 2.5 million clones; roughly 92% occur once, and the top ten carry around 0.4%. This CDR3 contains 15 residues. Germline CDR1 GTSNPN, CDR2 SVGIG (reference sequence). The ends lost 3 bases at V and 7 bases at J; junction bases unmatched: 9. Sequences were obtained from naive CD4+ T cells from PBMCs. Subset given: CD45RA+ positively selected. This chain links TRBV30 with TRBJ2-5; 12 nucleotides agree with TRBD2. The clonotype comes from a man in his late teens or twenties in good health. Some clones in this sample may be carry-over from other donors' samples. CDR3 protein: CAWSPLLLAGGTQYF. CDR3 DNA: TGTGCCTGGAGCCCCCTTCTACTAGCGGGGGGGACCCAGTACTTC.